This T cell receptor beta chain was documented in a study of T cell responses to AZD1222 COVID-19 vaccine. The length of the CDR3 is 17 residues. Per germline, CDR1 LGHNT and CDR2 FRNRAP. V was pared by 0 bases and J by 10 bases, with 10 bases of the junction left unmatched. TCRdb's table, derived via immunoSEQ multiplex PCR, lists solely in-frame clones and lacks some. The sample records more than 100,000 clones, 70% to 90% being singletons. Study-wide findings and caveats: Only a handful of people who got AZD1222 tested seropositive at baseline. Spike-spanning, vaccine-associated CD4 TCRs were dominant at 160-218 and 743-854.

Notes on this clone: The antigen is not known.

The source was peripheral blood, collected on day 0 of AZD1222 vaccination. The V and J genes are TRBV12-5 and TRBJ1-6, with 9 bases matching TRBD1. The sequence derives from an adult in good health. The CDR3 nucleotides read TGTGCTAGTGGTTTGGTCCTCGGGGACAGGGTCGAGTCACCCCTCCACTTT. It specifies CASGLVLGDRVESPLHF.